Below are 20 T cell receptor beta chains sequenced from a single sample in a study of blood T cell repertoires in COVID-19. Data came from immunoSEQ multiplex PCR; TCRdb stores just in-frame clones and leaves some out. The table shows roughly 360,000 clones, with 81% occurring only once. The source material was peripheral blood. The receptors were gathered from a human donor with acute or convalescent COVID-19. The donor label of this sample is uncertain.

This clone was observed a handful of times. CDR3 sequence (DNA): TGTGCCAGCAGTCTGGACAGGCTCGTAGCTTTCTTT. Protein sequence: CASSLDRLVAFF. The gene calls are TRBV2 and TRBJ1-1; 7 nucleotides agree with TRBD1. The CDR3 length is 12 residues. With 5 bases clipped from V and 10 bases from J, the junction kept 7 bases outside the gene matches. The germline CDR1 and CDR2 sequences are SNHLY and FYNNEI.

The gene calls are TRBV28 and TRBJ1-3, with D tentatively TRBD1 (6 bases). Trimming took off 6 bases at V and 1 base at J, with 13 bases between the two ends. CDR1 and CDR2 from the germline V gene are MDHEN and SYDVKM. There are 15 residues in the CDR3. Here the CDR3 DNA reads TGTGCCAGCAGCAAGAAACAGGGTTCTGGAAACACCATATATTTT. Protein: CASSKKQGSGNTIYF.

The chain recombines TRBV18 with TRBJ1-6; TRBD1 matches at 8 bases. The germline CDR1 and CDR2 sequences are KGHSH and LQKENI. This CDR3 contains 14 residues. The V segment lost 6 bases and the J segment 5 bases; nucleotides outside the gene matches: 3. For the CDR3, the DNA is TGTGCCAGCTCGAGGGACAGGCATAATTCACCCCTCCACTTT. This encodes CASSRDRHNSPLHF.

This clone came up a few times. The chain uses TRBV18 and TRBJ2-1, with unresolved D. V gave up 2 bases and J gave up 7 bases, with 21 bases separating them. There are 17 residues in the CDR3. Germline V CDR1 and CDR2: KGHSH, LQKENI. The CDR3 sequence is CASSPYHDARRGNEQFF. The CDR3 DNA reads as TGTGCCAGCTCACCATACCACGACGCACGAAGAGGTAATGAGCAGTTCTTC. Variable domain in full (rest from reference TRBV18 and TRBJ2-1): NAGVMQNPRHLVRRRGQEARLRCSPMKGHSHVYWYRQLPEEGLKFMVYLQKENIIDESGMPKERFSAEFPKEGPSILRIQQVVRGDSAAYFCASSPYHDARRGNEQFFGPGTRLTVL.

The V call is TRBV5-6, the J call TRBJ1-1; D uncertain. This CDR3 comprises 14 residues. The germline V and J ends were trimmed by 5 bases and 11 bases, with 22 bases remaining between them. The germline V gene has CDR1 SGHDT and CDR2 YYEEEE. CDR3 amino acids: CASRSTRNEGRAFF. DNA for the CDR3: TGTGCCAGCAGGTCCACTAGGAATGAGGGAAGGGCTTTCTTT.

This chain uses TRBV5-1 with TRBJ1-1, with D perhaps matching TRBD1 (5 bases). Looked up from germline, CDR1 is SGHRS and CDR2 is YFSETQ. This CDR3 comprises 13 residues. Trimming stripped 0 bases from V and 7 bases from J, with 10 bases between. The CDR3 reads CASSLAREDEAFF. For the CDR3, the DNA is TGCGCCAGCAGCTTGGCCAGGGAAGATGAAGCTTTCTTT.

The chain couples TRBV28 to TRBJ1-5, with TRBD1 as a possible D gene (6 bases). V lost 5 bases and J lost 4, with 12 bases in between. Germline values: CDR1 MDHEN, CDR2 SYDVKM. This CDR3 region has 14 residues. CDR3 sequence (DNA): TGTGCCAGCAGTAGGGGGGAGGGGAATCAGCCCCAGCATTTT. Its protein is CASSRGEGNQPQHF.

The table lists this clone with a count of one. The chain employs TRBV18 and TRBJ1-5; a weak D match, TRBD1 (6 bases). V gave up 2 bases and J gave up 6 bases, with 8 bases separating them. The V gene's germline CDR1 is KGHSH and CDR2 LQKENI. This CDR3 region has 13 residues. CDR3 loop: CASSPGGSQPQHF. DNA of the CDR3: TGTGCCAGCTCACCAGGGGGCAGTCAGCCCCAGCATTTT.

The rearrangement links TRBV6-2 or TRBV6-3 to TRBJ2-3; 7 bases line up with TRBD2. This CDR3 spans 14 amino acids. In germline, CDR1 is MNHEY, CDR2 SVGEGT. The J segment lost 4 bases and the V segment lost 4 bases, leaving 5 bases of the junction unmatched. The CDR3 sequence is CASSWEGISDTQYF. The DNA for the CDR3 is TGTGCCAGCAGTTGGGAGGGTATCTCAGATACGCAGTATTTT.

Here the CDR3 DNA reads TGTGCCAGCAGTTTAGGGGATGAGCAGTTCTTC. Translation gives CASSLGDEQFF. This chain connects TRBV6-6 to TRBJ2-1; D might be TRBD1 (5 bases). Trimming shortened V by 4 bases and J by 8 bases, and 6 bases separated the two germline ends. This CDR3 spans 11 amino acids. The V gene's germline CDR1 is MNHNY and CDR2 SVGAGI (reference sequence).

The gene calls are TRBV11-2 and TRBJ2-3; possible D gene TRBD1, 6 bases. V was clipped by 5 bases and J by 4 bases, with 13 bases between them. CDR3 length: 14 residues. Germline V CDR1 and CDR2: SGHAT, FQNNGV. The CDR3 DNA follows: TGTGCCAGCAGCCCAGGGGCAGGGTCAGATACGCAGTATTTT. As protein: CASSPGAGSDTQYF.

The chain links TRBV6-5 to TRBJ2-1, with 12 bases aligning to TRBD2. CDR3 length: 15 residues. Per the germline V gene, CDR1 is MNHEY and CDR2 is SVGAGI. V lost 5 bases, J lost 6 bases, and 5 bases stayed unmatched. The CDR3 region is CASSKQTSGSNEQFF. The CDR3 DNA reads TGTGCCAGCAGTAAACAGACTAGCGGGAGCAATGAGCAGTTCTTC.

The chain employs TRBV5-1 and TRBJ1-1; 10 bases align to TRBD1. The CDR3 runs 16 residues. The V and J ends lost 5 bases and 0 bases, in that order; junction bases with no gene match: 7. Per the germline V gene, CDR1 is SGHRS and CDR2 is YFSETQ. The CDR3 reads CASRVTGGDLNTEAFF. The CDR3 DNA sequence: TGCGCCAGCAGGGTGACAGGGGGCGATTTGAACACTGAAGCTTTCTTT. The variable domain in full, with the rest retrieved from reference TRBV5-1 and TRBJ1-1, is KAGVTQTPRYLIKTRGQQVTLSCSPISGHRSVSWYQQTPGQGLQFLFEYFSETQRNKGNFPGRFSGRQFSNSRSEMNVSTLELGDSALYLCASRVTGGDLNTEAFFGQGTRLTVV.

In nucleotides, the CDR3 is TGTGCCAGTAGTAGACTAGGGACTGCCACTGAAGCTTTCTTT. It yields the protein CASSRLGTATEAFF. The genes are TRBV19 and TRBJ1-1; a weak D match, TRBD1 (5 bases). Per the germline V gene, CDR1 is LNHDA and CDR2 is SQIVND (reference sequence). The CDR3 is 14 amino acids. V was trimmed by 4 bases and J by 4 bases, leaving 13 bases between them. Using reference TRBV19 and TRBJ1-1 for the parts outside the CDR3, the full variable domain is DGGITQSPKYLFRKEGQNVTLSCEQNLNHDAMYWYRQDPGQGLRLIYYSQIVNDFQKGDIAEGYSVSREKKESFPLTVTSAQKNPTAFYLCASSRLGTATEAFFGQGTRLTVV.

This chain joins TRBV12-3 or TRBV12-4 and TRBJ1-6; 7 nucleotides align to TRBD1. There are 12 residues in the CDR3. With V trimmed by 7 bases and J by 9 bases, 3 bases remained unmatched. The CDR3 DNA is TGTGCCAGCAAGGGACAGACTTCACCCCTCCACTTT. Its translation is CASKGQTSPLHF.

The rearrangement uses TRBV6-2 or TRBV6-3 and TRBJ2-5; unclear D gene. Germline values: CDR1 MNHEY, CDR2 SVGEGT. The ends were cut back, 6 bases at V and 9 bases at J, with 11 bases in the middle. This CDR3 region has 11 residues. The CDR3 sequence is CASSHLKAQYF. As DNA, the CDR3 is TGTGCCAGCAGCCATCTAAAAGCCCAGTACTTC.

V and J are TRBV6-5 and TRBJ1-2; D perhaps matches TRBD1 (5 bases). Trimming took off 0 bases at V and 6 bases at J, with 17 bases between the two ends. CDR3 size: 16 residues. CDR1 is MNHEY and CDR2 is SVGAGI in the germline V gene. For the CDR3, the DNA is TGTGCCAGCAGTTACTCGAATTTCAGGGTGGGCCATGGCTACACCTTC. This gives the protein CASSYSNFRVGHGYTF.

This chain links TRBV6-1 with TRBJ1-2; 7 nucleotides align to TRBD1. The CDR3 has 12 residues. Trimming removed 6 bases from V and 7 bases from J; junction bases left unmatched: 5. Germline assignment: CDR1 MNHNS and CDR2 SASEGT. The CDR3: CASREQGSGYTF. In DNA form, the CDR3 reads TGTGCCAGCAGAGAACAGGGGAGTGGCTACACCTTC.

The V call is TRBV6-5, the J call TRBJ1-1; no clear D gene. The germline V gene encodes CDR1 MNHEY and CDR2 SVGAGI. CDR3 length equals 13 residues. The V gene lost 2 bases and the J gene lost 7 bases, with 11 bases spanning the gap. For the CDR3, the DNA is TGTGCCAGCAGTTACGTTCGTGGGCTTGAAGCTTTCTTT. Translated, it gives CASSYVRGLEAFF.

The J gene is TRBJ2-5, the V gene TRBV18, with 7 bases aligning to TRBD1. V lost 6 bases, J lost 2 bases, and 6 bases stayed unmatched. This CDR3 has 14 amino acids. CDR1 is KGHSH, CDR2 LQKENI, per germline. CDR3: CASSPRQGQETQYF. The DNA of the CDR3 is TGTGCCAGCTCGCCTAGACAGGGACAAGAGACCCAGTACTTC.